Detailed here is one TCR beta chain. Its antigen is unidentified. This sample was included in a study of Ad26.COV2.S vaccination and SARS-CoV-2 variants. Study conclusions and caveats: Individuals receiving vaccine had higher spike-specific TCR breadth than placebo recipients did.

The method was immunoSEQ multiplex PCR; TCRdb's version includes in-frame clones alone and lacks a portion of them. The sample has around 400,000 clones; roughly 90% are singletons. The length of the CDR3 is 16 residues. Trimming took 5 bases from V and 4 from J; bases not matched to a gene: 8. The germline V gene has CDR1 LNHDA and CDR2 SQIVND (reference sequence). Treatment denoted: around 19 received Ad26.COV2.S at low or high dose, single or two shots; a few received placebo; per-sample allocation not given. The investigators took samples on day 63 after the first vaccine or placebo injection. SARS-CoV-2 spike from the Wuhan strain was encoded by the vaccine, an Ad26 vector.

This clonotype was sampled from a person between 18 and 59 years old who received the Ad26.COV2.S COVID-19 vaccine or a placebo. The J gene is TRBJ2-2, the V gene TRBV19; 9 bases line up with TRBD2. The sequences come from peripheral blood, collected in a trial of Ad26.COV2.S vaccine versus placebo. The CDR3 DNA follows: TGTGCCAGTAGTTTCCTAGCGGGGCTTCGCACCGGGGAGCTGTTTTTT. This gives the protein CASSFLAGLRTGELFF.